This T cell receptor beta chain was sequenced in a study of T cell repertoires in cytomegalovirus infection. As for the study in general: Researchers turned to recently identified HLA-C-restricted CMV epitopes as well as well-studied HLA-B-restricted ones. Public TCR beta signatures provided an indication of both CMV infection and a matching HLA type.

The CDR3 extends over 17 amino acids. Germline V CDR1 and CDR2: KGHSH, LQKENI. The V and J ends lost 4 bases and 6 bases respectively, with 24 bases between them. Comments on this clonotype: What it binds is unknown.

MiXCR, run by TCRdb on the reads, gives a single entry per CDR3 protein. The sample records 650,000 to 900,000 distinct CDR3 sequences, 25% to 30% being singletons. The chain recombines TRBV18 with TRBJ2-5, with D perhaps matching TRBD1 or TRBD2 (5 bases each). The sample consisted of cultured CD8+ T cells from PBMCs, taken from culture after CMV antigen stimulation. The sequence was obtained from a human donor in good health (CMV status not recorded). Some clones in this sample may be carry-over from other donors' samples. The CDR3 coding sequence is TGTGCCAGCTCACTAATTCCTACCGGGACCGACGGTCAGACCCAGTACTTC. Protein: CASSLIPTGTDGQTQYF.